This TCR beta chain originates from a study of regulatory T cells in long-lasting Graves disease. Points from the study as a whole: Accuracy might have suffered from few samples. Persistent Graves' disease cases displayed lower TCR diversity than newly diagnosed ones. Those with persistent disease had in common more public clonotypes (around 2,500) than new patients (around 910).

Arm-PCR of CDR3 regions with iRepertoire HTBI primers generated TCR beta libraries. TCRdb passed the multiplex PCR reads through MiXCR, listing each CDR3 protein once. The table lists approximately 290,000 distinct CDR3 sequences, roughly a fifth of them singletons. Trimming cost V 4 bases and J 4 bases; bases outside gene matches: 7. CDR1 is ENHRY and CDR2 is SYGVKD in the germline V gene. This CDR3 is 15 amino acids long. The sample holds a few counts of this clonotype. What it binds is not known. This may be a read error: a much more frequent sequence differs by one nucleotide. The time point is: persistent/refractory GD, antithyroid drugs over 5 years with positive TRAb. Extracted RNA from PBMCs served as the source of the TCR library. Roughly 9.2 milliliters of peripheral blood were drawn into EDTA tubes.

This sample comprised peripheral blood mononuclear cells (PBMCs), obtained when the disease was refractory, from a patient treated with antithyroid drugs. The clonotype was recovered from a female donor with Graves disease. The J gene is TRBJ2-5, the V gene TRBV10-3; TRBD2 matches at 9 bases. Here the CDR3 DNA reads TGTGCCATCAGTGCGACTAGCGGTACGTCAGAGACCCAGTACTTC. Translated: CAISATSGTSETQYF.